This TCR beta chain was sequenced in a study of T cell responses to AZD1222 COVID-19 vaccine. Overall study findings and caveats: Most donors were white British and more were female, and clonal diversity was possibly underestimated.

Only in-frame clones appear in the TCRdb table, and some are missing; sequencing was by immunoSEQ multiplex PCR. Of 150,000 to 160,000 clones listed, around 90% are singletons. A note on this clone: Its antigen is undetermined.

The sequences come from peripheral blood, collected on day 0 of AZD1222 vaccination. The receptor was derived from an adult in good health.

CDR3 coding DNA: TGTGCCAGCTCGCCAGAGATTCCCTCCTATAATTCACCCCTCCACTTT. Protein sequence: CASSPEIPSYNSPLHF. This chain joins TRBV18 and TRBJ1-6; no definite D call. With 6 bases removed from V and 0 bases from J, the gap between germline ends came to 12 bases. This CDR3 region has 16 residues. The germline V gene encodes CDR1 KGHSH and CDR2 LQKENI.